The sample holds a few counts of the clone carrying this TCR beta chain. The antigen remains undetermined. This CDR3 has 15 residues. Germline V gives CDR1 GTSNPN, CDR2 SVGIG (reference sequence). Unmatched junction bases numbered 12, after V lost 4 bases and J lost 5 bases. The entry originates in a study of cytomegalovirus exposure and HLA in healthy donors. Study context: Most genotyped donors, 65% to 90% of about 400, had Caucasian-associated genetic ancestry. The study, taken as a whole, reports: Generally TCR sequences proved uncommon, though certain public TCRs appeared in numerous donors.

PCR was performed using 60 Vbeta and 13 Jbeta primers. TCRdb keeps only in-frame clones here, not all; method: immunoSEQ multiplex PCR. This table has about 110,000 clones, approximately 16% appearing once. The TCR was taken from a female donor in good health and CMV-seronegative. This chain connects TRBV30 to TRBJ2-5, with TRBD2 matching over 8 bases. Sample: PBMCs. CDR3 DNA: TGTGCCTGGACGGGGGGGCGAAGGATAACGGAGACCCAGTACTTC. Its translation is CAWTGGRRITETQYF.